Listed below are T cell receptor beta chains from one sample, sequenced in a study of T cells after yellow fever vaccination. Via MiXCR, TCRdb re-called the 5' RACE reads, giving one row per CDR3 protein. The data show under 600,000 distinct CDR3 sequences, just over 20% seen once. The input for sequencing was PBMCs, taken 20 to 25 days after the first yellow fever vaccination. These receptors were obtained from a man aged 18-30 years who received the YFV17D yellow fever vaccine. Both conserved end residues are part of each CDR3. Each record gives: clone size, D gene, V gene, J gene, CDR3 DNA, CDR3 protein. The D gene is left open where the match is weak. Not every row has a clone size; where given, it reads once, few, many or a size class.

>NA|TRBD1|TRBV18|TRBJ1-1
TGTGCCAGCTCACCACCGGGGACAGACTGGAACACTGAAGCTTTCTTT
CASSPPGTDWNTEAFF
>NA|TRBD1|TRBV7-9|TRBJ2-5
TGTGCCAGCAGATCCGACAGGGGTAAAGAGACCCAGTACTTC
CASRSDRGKETQYF
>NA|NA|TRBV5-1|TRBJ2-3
TGCGCCAGCAGCGAAGGGCTTCGGGGCACAGATACGCAGTATTTT
CASSEGLRGTDTQYF
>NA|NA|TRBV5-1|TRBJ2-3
TGCGCCAGCAGCCTTCGGAATCTCCCAGATACGCAGTATTTT
CASSLRNLPDTQYF
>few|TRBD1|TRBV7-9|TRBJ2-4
TGTGCCAGCAGCTTAGTTTACGAGACAGGGGGCTACATTCAGTACTTC
CASSLVYETGGYIQYF
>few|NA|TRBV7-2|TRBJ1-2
TGTGCCAGCAGCTTAGGTTCCCACGAGAACTATGGCTACACCTTC
CASSLGSHENYGYTF
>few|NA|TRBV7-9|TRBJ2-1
TGTGCCAGCAGCCGGGAGCCCCTCAGGGGAGGTGAGCAGTTCTTC
CASSREPLRGGEQFF
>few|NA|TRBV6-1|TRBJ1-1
TGTGCCAGCAGTCGTCAAGCTTTCTTT
CASSRQAFF
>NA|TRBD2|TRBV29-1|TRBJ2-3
TGCAGCGTTGCAGCGGGACTAGAGCCAGATACGCAGTATTTT
CSVAAGLEPDTQYF
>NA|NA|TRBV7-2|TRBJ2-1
TGTGCCAGCAGCTCCTACCGGTCACTAGCCTCGTTCTTC
CASSSYRSLASFF
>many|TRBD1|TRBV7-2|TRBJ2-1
TGTGCCAGCAGCGACCAGCCAACAGGGACAGGCAATGAGCAGTTCTTC
CASSDQPTGTGNEQFF
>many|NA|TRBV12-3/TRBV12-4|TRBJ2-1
TGTGCCAGCACTACGGAGGCGGATTACTACAATGAGCAGTTCTTC
CASTTEADYYNEQFF
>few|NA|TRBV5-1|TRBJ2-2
TGCGCCAGCAGCTTGAGCGCGGTTCCTCCCCAAGTGGAGCTGTTTTTT
CASSLSAVPPQVELFF
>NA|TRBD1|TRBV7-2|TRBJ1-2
TGTGCCAGCAGCCTTACCGGGACAGGGTACTATGGCTACACCTTC
CASSLTGTGYYGYTF
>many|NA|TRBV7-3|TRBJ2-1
TGTGCCAGCAGCATAAGGGGGAATGAGCAGTTCTTC
CASSIRGNEQFF
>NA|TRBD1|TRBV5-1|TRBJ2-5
TGCGCCAGCAGAACAGGGGGAGGACAAGAGACCCAGTACTTC
CASRTGGGQETQYF
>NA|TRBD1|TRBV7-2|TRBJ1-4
TGTGCCAGCAGCGGACAGGGGTGGGGTGAAAAACTGTTTTTT
CASSGQGWGEKLFF
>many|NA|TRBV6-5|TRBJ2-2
TGTGCCAGCAGTTCCTACAACACCGGGGAGCTGTTTTTT
CASSSYNTGELFF
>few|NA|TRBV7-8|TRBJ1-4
TGTGCCAGCAGCTGGCGGGCAGCTGCTAATGAAAAACTGTTTTTT
CASSWRAAANEKLFF
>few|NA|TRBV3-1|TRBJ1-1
TGTGCCAGCAGCCCCCCCCTTCGGGCCCGGGGCACTGAAGCTTTCTTT
CASSPPLRARGTEAFF
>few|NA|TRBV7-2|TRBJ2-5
TGTGCCAGCAGCCCTACTGCCGCCGGAGAGACCCAGTACTTC
CASSPTAAGETQYF
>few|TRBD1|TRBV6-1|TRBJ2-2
TGTGCCAGCAGTGGAGGACAGGGGGCAGCTCTCGGGGAGCTGTTTTTT
CASSGGQGAALGELFF
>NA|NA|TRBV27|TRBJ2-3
TGTGCCAGCAGTCCGACTAGTCGGGGGACAGATACGCAGTATTTT
CASSPTSRGTDTQYF
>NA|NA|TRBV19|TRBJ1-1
TGTGCCAGTCGCTGGGGGCAGGACACTGAAGCTTTCTTT
CASRWGQDTEAFF
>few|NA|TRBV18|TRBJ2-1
TGTGCCAGCTCACCTCAGCTCCTTTACAATGAGCAGTTCTTC
CASSPQLLYNEQFF
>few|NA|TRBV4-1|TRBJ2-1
TGCGCCAGCAGCCAAGTTGGGGGACGGTACAATGAGCAGTTCTTC
CASSQVGGRYNEQFF
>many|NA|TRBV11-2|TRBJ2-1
TGTGCCAGCAGCTTAGGAACGCTATACAATGAGCAGTTCTTC
CASSLGTLYNEQFF